This record looks at one T cell receptor (beta chain) sequence and its context. Its antigen is unidentified. TCRdb reprocessed the RT-PCR reads with MiXCR, giving one entry per CDR3 protein. Seen here are more than 450,000 distinct CDR3 sequences, 12% observed once, and the top ten hold about 10%. The data belong to a study of response to subunit inactivated influenza vaccine. Study-wide findings and caveats: It was suggested by the authors that few new T cells are recruited by each seasonal influenza vaccination.

Looked up from germline, CDR1 is SGHRS and CDR2 is YFSETQ. The ends were cut back, 0 bases at V and 4 bases at J, with 13 bases in the middle. This CDR3 comprises 15 residues. The genes are TRBV5-1 and TRBJ1-1; TRBD1 is a possible D gene (6 bases). Source: PBMCs from blood, taken on the day of vaccination. The clonotype was recovered from a man aged 45 to 65 who received an inactivated influenza vaccine. CDR3: CASSLGTDRPTEAFF. The CDR3, as DNA: TGCGCCAGCAGCTTGGGGACAGATCGGCCCACTGAAGCTTTCTTT. Combining the CDR3 with reference TRBV5-1 and TRBJ1-1 gives the whole variable domain KAGVTQTPRYLIKTRGQQVTLSCSPISGHRSVSWYQQTPGQGLQFLFEYFSETQRNKGNFPGRFSGRQFSNSRSEMNVSTLELGDSALYLCASSLGTDRPTEAFFGQGTRLTVV.